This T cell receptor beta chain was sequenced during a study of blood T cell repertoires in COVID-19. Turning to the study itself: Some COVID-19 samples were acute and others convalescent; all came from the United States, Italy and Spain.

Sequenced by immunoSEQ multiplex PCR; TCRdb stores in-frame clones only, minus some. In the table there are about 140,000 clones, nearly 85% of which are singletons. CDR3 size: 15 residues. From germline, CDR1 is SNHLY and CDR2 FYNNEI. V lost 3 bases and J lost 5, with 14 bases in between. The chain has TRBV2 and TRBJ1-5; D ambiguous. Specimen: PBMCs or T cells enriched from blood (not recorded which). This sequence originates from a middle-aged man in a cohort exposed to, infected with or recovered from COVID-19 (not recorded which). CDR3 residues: CASSEVQFLDQPQHF. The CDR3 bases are TGTGCCAGCAGTGAGGTACAGTTCCTGGATCAGCCCCAGCATTTT.